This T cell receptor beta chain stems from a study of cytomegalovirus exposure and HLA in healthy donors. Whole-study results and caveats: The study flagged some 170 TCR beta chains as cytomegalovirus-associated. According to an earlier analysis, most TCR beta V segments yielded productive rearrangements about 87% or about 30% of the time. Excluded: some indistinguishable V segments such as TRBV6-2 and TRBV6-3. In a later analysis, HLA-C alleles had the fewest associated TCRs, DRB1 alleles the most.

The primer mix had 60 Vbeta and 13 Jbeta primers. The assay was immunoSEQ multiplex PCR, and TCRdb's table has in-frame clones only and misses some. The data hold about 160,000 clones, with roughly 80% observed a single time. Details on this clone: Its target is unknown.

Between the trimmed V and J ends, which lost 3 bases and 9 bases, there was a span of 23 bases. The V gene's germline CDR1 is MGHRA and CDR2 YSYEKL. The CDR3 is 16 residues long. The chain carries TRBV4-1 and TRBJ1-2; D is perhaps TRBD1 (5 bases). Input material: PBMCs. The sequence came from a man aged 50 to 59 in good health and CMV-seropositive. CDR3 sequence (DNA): TGCGCCAGCAGCCATGTCTCCCAGGGTATAGAGAGTAGCTACACCTTC. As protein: CASSHVSQGIESSYTF.